The entry that follows covers one T cell receptor (beta chain) sequence. The antigen is not known. V dropped 4 bases and J dropped 4; count of bases not matched to a gene: 4. The CDR3 totals 15 residues. Germline assignment: CDR1 MDHEN and CDR2 SYDVKM. Researchers ran the PCR with 60 Vbeta and 13 Jbeta primers. Sequencing was performed with immunoSEQ multiplex PCR; in TCRdb, only in-frame clones are kept and a portion is missing. There are around 100,000 clones in the sample; almost 80% occur only once, and roughly 4% lies in the top ten. The source of the sample is a study of cytomegalovirus exposure and HLA in healthy donors. Overall study: Unique TCR beta sequences numbering about 100 million came from around 180 million T cells in an earlier analysis.

Whole-study findings and limits: Presence/absence analyses took donor sequencing depth as roughly uniform. A missense variant in DCLRE1C was later tied to TCR beta V- and J-gene trimming.

This TCR was sampled from a man aged 45-65 years in good health and CMV-seropositive. The V call is TRBV28, the J call TRBJ2-2; 9 nucleotides agree with TRBD1. The material sequenced was PBMCs. The CDR3 loop is CASSSQGAGTGELFF. DNA of the CDR3: TGTGCCAGCAGTTCACAGGGGGCGGGCACCGGGGAGCTGTTTTTT.